One and the same sample provided the 21 T cell receptor beta chains below, sequenced in a study of blood T cells in healthy people across ages. The use of a sample-barcoded 5' primer and a J-beta primer mix characterized a second PCR of roughly 6 to 11 cycles. TCRdb reprocessed the 5' RACE reads with MiXCR, giving one entry per CDR3 protein. This sample has 1.5 million to 2 million distinct CDR3 sequences, with about 49% found just once. The sample comprised blood. These receptors all stem from a woman aged 40 to 50 in good health.

A note on this clonotype: One junction end disagrees with the germline gene, perhaps due to a read error. The chain couples TRBV5-1 to TRBJ2-5; a weak D match, TRBD1 (5 bases). CDR3 length: 14 amino acids. CDR1 and CDR2 (germline): SGHRS, YFSETQ. The CDR3 region has the DNA TGTGCCAGCAGTTTATCGCAGGGCGGCGAGACCCAGTACTTC. Encoded protein: CASSLSQGGETQYF.

The rearrangement links TRBV11-2 to TRBJ2-7, with D hard to call. The CDR3 sequence is 14 residues long. The germline V gene encodes CDR1 SGHAT and CDR2 FQNNGV. Trimming took off 5 bases at V and 3 bases at J, with 14 bases between the two ends. CDR3 nucleotides: TGTGCCAGCAGCCGTCGGACCGGTTACTACGAGCAGTACTTC. Translating it yields CASSRRTGYYEQYF. The variable domain in full, completed from reference TRBV11-2 and TRBJ2-7, reads EAGVAQSPRYKIIEKRQSVAFWCNPISGHATLYWYQQILGQGPKLLIQFQNNGVVDDSQLPKDRFSAERLKGVDSTLKIQPAKLEDSAVYLCASSRRTGYYEQYFGPGTRLTVT.

Turning to this clonotype: One end of the junction fails to match germline, which may point to a read error. The chain has TRBV7-2 and TRBJ2-4; D possibly corresponds to TRBD2 (5 bases). Germline-derived CDR1 and CDR2 are SGHTA and FQGNSA. The CDR3 length is 15 residues. The CDR3 DNA reads TGTGCCAGCAGCTTGGAGAGGGTAGGGAAAACCATTCAGTACTTC. It codes for CASSLERVGKTIQYF.

The chain combines TRBV20-1 with TRBJ2-7, with D maybe TRBD1 (7 bases). The germline gives CDR1 DFQATT, CDR2 SNEGSKA (reference sequence). The CDR3 has 13 residues. V was shortened by 5 bases and J by 7 bases, with 18 bases between the two germline ends. CDR3 DNA sequence: TGCAGTGCTCAGGAGGGGGCTTCTCGTGAGCAGTACTTC. Its translation: CSAQEGASREQYF.

The chain joins TRBV15 to TRBJ2-5; D possibly corresponds to TRBD2 (5 bases). The J call may be incorrect, as the DNA end agrees better with TRBJ2-7. Germline assignment: CDR1 LNHNV and CDR2 YYDKDF (reference sequence). There are 16 residues in the CDR3. CDR3 protein: CATSRAGDRSPYEQYF. The DNA of the CDR3 is TGTGCCACCAGCAGAGCCGGGGATCGGAGTCCCTACGAGCAGTACTTC.

The table lists this clonotype with a count of one. V is TRBV11-2 and J is TRBJ2-3; TRBD2 agrees at 9 bases. V was clipped by 0 bases and J by 3 bases; unmatched bases: 7. From germline, CDR1 is SGHAT and CDR2 FQNNGV. The CDR3 loop spans 17 amino acids. This CDR3 is CASSLESQGLATDTQYF. The DNA for the CDR3 is TGTGCCAGCAGCTTAGAATCCCAAGGACTAGCGACAGATACGCAGTATTTT.

The CDR3 DNA reads TGTGCCAGCAGTTTACGACTTTCGGGTGAGCAGTACTTC. This translates into CASSLRLSGEQYF. This chain links TRBV28 with TRBJ2-4, with D unresolved. Trimming pared 2 bases from V and 13 bases from J, leaving 15 bases between. CDR1 and CDR2 (germline): MDHEN, SYDVKM. This CDR3 comprises 13 residues.

The chain couples TRBV20-1 to TRBJ2-1; 8 bases align to TRBD2. This CDR3 region has 18 residues. Germline CDR1 DFQATT, CDR2 SNEGSKA (reference sequence). V gave up 0 bases and J gave up 0 bases; unmatched junction bases: 10. The CDR3 DNA sequence: TGCAGTGCTAGAGATGCGGCGGGGGGTATAAGCTCCTACAATGAGCAGTTCTTC. Its translation is CSARDAAGGISSYNEQFF.

The J gene is TRBJ1-2, the V gene TRBV13; tentative D call: TRBD1 (6 bases). Deletions cut 6 bases from V and 5 bases from J, with 16 bases between. Germline V gene lookup returns CDR1 PRHDT and CDR2 FYEKMQ (reference sequence). The CDR3 loop spans 14 amino acids. CDR3 in amino acids: CASSIFRGAYGYTF. The CDR3 DNA follows: TGTGCCAGCAGTATCTTCAGGGGTGCTTATGGCTACACCTTC. The full variable domain, rest sourced from reference TRBV13 and TRBJ1-2, is AAGVIQSPRHLIKEKRETATLKCYPIPRHDTVYWYQQGPGQDPQFLISFYEKMQSDKGSIPDRFSAQQFSDYHSELNMSSLELGDSALYFCASSIFRGAYGYTFGSGTRLTVV.

This chain joins TRBV4-3 and TRBJ2-4; 8 bases line up with TRBD1. The J call is in doubt because the DNA end fits TRBJ2-7 better. The length of the CDR3 is 16 residues. Germline V gene data show CDR1 as LGHNA and CDR2 as YSLEER. CDR3 loop: CASSQELGQEYHEQYF. The CDR3 DNA reads TGCGCCAGCAGCCAAGAGTTGGGACAGGAGTACCACGAGCAGTACTTC.

The rearrangement links TRBV6-2 or TRBV6-3 to TRBJ2-7; no clear D. The germline V and J ends were trimmed by 2 bases and 10 bases, with 18 bases remaining between them. This CDR3 contains 14 residues. From germline, CDR1 is MNHEY and CDR2 SVGEGT. The CDR3 region has the DNA TGTGCCAGCAGTTACCGCTCGAGCCAAGAGGCCCAGTACTTC. This encodes CASSYRSSQEAQYF.

J is TRBJ2-1 and V is TRBV6-2 or TRBV6-3; TRBD2 aligns across 14 bases. This CDR3 contains 14 residues. V was clipped by 5 bases and J by 13 bases; unmatched bases: 7. Germline V gene lookup returns CDR1 MNHEY and CDR2 SVGEGT. The DNA for the CDR3 is TGTGCCAGCAGTGGGACTAGCGGGGGCCTACACCAGTTCTTC. This gives the protein CASSGTSGGLHQFF.

This clonotype was seen a few times. The chain has TRBV28 and TRBJ2-7; D unclear. The CDR3 loop spans 13 amino acids. V gave up 5 bases and J gave up 2 bases, with 10 bases separating them. Looked up from germline, CDR1 is MDHEN and CDR2 is SYDVKM. The DNA of the CDR3 is TGTGCCAGCAGTATAGGTAGCACCTACGAGCAGTACTTC. It codes for CASSIGSTYEQYF.

The gene calls are TRBV5-6 and TRBJ2-3; a weak D match, TRBD2 (6 bases). V was clipped by 4 bases and J by 1 base, with 10 bases between them. Germline CDR1 and CDR2: SGHDT and YYEEEE. This CDR3 has 14 amino acids. CDR3 nucleotides: TGTGCCAGCAGCGGGGGGACTCGCACAGATACGCAGTATTTT. Protein sequence: CASSGGTRTDTQYF.

The rearrangement links TRBV29-1 to TRBJ2-7; D possibly matches TRBD1 or TRBD2 (6 bases each). CDR1 and CDR2 from the germline V gene are SQVTM and ANQGSEA. This CDR3 spans 15 amino acids. V was trimmed by 6 bases and J by 2 bases, leaving 20 bases between them. DNA of the CDR3: TGCAGCGTGAAGGGGGGCCGGTCTACCACCTACGAGCAGTACTTC. It codes for CSVKGGRSTTYEQYF.

The J gene is TRBJ2-1, the V gene TRBV3-1; D possibly corresponds to TRBD2 (7 bases). Germline values: CDR1 LGHDT, CDR2 YNNKEL (reference sequence). The CDR3 is 18 residues long. The ends were cut back, 0 bases at V and 5 bases at J, with 20 bases in the middle. The CDR3 reads CASSQDFEGGAKDNEQFF. CDR3 nucleotide sequence: TGTGCCAGCAGCCAAGATTTCGAAGGGGGGGCAAAGGACAATGAGCAGTTCTTC.

The chain recombines TRBV2 with TRBJ1-2, with D unresolved. The germline V gene has CDR1 SNHLY and CDR2 FYNNEI. The V gene lost 0 bases and the J gene lost 8 bases, with 7 bases spanning the gap. CDR3 length equals 12 residues. The CDR3 DNA reads TGTGCCAGCAGTGAAGCGTCCATGGGCTACACCTTC. It is translated as CASSEASMGYTF.

This clonotype came up a few times. The CDR3 nucleotides read TGCAGTGCTAGGGAGGGGTGGGTAGCGGGGAAAGAGACCCAGTACTTC. Residues: CSAREGWVAGKETQYF. The rearrangement joins TRBV20-1 to TRBJ2-5; 8 positions match TRBD2. Trimming at V came to 3 bases and at J to 3 bases, leaving 12 bases not matched to a gene. Germline CDR1 reads DFQATT; CDR2 reads SNEGSKA (reference sequence). CDR3 size: 16 residues.

The chain is built from TRBV4-1 and TRBJ1-6; D gene ambiguous. Per the germline V gene, CDR1 is MGHRA and CDR2 is YSYEKL. The CDR3 sequence is 18 residues long. The V end was cut by 5 bases, the J end by 2 bases, with 19 bases between. The DNA of the CDR3 is TGCGCCAGCAGCTTCGCCTCCCATCAAGGTACCTATAATTCACCCCTCCACTTT. This translates into CASSFASHQGTYNSPLHF.

The V call is TRBV28, the J call TRBJ2-1, with D unclear. Germline lookup yields CDR1 MDHEN and CDR2 SYDVKM. The CDR3 totals 16 residues. V gave up 5 bases and J gave up 8 bases, with 22 bases separating them. CDR3 sequence reads: CASSSFMDFMPDEQFF. CDR3 nucleotide sequence: TGTGCCAGCAGTAGCTTCATGGATTTCATGCCCGATGAGCAGTTCTTC. The variable domain in full, completed from reference TRBV28 and TRBJ2-1, reads DVKVTQSSRYLVKRTGEKVFLECVQDMDHENMFWYRQDPGLGLRLIYFSYDVKMKEKGDIPEGYSVSREKKERFSLILESASTNQTSMYLCASSSFMDFMPDEQFFGPGTRLTVL.

The chain joins TRBV5-1 to TRBJ2-5, with TRBD1 matching over 8 bases. The end of the DNA aligns better with TRBJ2-7, so the J call may be wrong. CDR1 is SGHRS, CDR2 YFSETQ, per germline. The CDR3 covers 14 residues. The CDR3 region has the DNA TGCGCCAGCAGCGTGGACAGGGTAATTCGCGAGCAGTACTTC. Encoded protein: CASSVDRVIREQYF.